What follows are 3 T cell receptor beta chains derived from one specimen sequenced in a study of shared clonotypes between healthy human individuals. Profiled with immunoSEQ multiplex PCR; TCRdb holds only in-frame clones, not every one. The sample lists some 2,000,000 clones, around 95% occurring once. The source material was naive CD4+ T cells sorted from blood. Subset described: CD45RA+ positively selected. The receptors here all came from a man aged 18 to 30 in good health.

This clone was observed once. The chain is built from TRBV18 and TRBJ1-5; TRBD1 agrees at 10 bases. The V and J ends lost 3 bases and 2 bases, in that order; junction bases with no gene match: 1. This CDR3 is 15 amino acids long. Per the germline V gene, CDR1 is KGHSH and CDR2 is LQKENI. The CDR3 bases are TGTGCCAGCTCACCGACAGGGGGCGGCAATCAGCCCCAGCATTTT. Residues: CASSPTGGGNQPQHF.

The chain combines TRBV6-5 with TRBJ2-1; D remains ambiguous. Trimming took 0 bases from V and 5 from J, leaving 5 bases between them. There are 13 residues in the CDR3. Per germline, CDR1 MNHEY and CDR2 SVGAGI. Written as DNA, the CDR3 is TGTGCCAGCAGTTACTCGCGCAACAATGAGCAGTTCTTC. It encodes CASSYSRNNEQFF.

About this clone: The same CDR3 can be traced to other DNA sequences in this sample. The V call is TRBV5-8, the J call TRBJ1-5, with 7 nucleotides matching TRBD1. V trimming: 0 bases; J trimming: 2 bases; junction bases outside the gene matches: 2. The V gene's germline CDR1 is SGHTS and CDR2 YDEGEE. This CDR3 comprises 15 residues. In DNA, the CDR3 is TGTGCCAGCAGCTTGGAGGGGGCCGGCAATCAGCCCCAGCATTTT. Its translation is CASSLEGAGNQPQHF.